Below, 14 T cell receptor beta chains from the same sample are listed, as sequenced in a study of shared clonotypes between healthy human individuals (dated by TCRdb to the early 2020s). Receptors were amplified or captured by the immunoSEQ multiplex PCR assay. TCRdb obtained this table from immuneACCESS and retained in-frame rearrangements with V and J assigned. These tables miss some clones; where compared with another copy, unresolved V genes account for less than half of the shortfall, and the remainder is unexplained. The sample data list roughly 640,000 clones, and around 97% of these were observed just once. Of the sample, roughly 0.055% is held by the ten largest clones. The sequenced sample was naive CD4+ T cells sorted from blood. The cell subset or site label corresponds to: CD45RA+ positively selected. These receptor sequences come from a woman in her 30s in good health.

V usage is TRBV19 and J usage is TRBJ2-7; 10 nucleotides agree with TRBD2. Per the germline V gene, CDR1 is LNHDA and CDR2 is SQIVND (reference sequence). The junction had 12 bases not matched to a gene; V was cut back by 3 bases and J by 1 base. This CDR3 region has 18 residues. The CDR3 protein is CASSMEASGSRRSYEQYF. The DNA for the CDR3 is TGTGCCAGTAGTATGGAGGCTAGCGGGAGCCGACGGTCCTACGAGCAGTACTTC.

The chain has TRBV15 and TRBJ1-6; 11 bases map to TRBD1. The CDR3 runs 14 residues. Germline CDR1 reads LNHNV; CDR2 reads YYDKDF (reference sequence). Losses at the gene ends were 3 bases for V and 8 bases for J; bases not matched to a gene: 0. The CDR3 DNA is TGTGCCACCAGCAGGGGACAGGGGGATTCACCCCTCCACTTT. It codes for CATSRGQGDSPLHF.

The chain combines TRBV28 with TRBJ1-1; D not resolved. The CDR3 runs 17 residues. Germline V gives CDR1 MDHEN, CDR2 SYDVKM. V lost 6 bases to trimming and J lost 4 bases, with 24 bases between them. The CDR3 sequence: CASSRFLVAHEGTEAFF. In DNA, the CDR3 is TGTGCCAGCAGCCGTTTCCTCGTCGCCCATGAAGGCACTGAAGCTTTCTTT.

This sequence joins TRBV5-1 and TRBJ2-3; weak D call: TRBD2 (5 bases). Germline values: CDR1 SGHRS, CDR2 YFSETQ. Between the trimmed V and J ends, which lost 2 bases and 2 bases, there was a span of 12 bases. The CDR3 is made up of 15 amino acids. The CDR3 DNA reads TGCGCCAGCAGCTTTACTCTAGCACTCACAGATACGCAGTATTTT. Its protein is CASSFTLALTDTQYF.

In this sample, this clone turned up once. The rearrangement joins TRBV6-5 to TRBJ2-7; D remains ambiguous. This CDR3 has 13 residues. Germline CDR1 MNHEY, CDR2 SVGAGI. Trimming took off 2 bases at V and 3 bases at J, with 8 bases between the two ends. CDR3 in DNA: TGTGCCAGCAGTTACGACCCCAACTACGAGCAGTACTTC. Protein: CASSYDPNYEQYF.

CDR3 residues: CASRPRGQGLAGYNEQFF. The CDR3 DNA reads as TGTGCCAGCAGGCCGAGGGGACAGGGTCTAGCGGGGTACAATGAGCAGTTCTTC. This rearrangement joins TRBV27 to TRBJ2-1; D might be TRBD1 or TRBD2, each matching 9 bases. Trimming took off 6 bases at V and 4 bases at J, with 25 bases between the two ends. Germline CDR1 is MNHEY and CDR2 is SMNVEV (reference sequence). This CDR3 is built from 18 residues.

The rearrangement joins TRBV29-1 to TRBJ2-7, with TRBD2 matching 10 bases. Germline V lookup: CDR1 SQVTM, CDR2 ANQGSEA. The CDR3 covers 15 residues. With V trimmed by 6 bases and J by 3 bases, 11 bases remained unmatched. DNA of the CDR3: TGCAGCGTGCGAATGTCAGCGGGAGGGATCTACGAGCAGTACTTC. This codes for CSVRMSAGGIYEQYF.

The chain joins TRBV5-1 to TRBJ1-5; 8 bases align to TRBD1. CDR3 length: 14 amino acids. Germline assignment: CDR1 SGHRS and CDR2 YFSETQ. Trimming cost V 3 bases and J 5 bases; bases outside gene matches: 4. CDR3 in amino acids: CASSSTGGDQPQHF. CDR3 DNA: TGCGCCAGCAGCTCCACAGGGGGGGATCAGCCCCAGCATTTT.

The V call is TRBV4-1, the J call TRBJ2-1, with D perhaps matching TRBD2 (6 bases). V lost 4 bases and J 6 bases, leaving 13 bases between the germline ends. CDR3 length equals 14 residues. Germline loops: CDR1 MGHRA, CDR2 YSYEKL. This CDR3 reads CASSLPTRFNEQFF. The CDR3 nucleotides read TGCGCCAGCAGCCTTCCGACTAGATTCAATGAGCAGTTCTTC.

The gene calls are TRBV6-5 and TRBJ2-1; 9 bases are shared with TRBD1. The CDR3 contains 15 residues. The J segment lost 2 bases and the V segment lost 2 bases, leaving 1 base of the junction unmatched. Germline V CDR1 and CDR2: MNHEY, SVGAGI. CDR3 in amino acids: CASSYDRGAYNEQFF. CDR3 DNA sequence: TGTGCCAGCAGTTACGACAGGGGGGCCTACAATGAGCAGTTCTTC.

This chain connects TRBV5-1 to TRBJ2-3; D is possibly TRBD2 (5 bases). The CDR3 consists of 17 residues. V lost 4 bases and J 2 bases, leaving 20 bases between the germline ends. Per germline, CDR1 SGHRS and CDR2 YFSETQ. The CDR3 bases are TGCGCCAGCAGCGAAGGGAGAAATTCGGCTACCACAGATACGCAGTATTTT. Its protein is CASSEGRNSATTDTQYF.

In this sample, this clone turned up once. This chain joins TRBV19 and TRBJ2-3; 7 nucleotides agree with TRBD1. The CDR3 consists of 17 residues. Germline CDR1 LNHDA, CDR2 SQIVND (reference sequence). V trimming: 4 bases; J trimming: 0 bases; junction bases outside the gene matches: 10. The CDR3 nucleotides read TGTGCCAGTAGTAGGTCGACAGGGCCCCGTAGCACAGATACGCAGTATTTT. Translated: CASSRSTGPRSTDTQYF.

This clone was counted once. The chain recombines TRBV10-2 with TRBJ1-5, with 7 bases lining up with TRBD1. Germline-derived CDR1 and CDR2 are WSHSY and SAAADI. J lost 4 bases, V lost 6 bases, and 3 bases had no gene match. The CDR3 extends over 13 amino acids. This CDR3 reads CASRGQENQPQHF. The CDR3 DNA follows: TGCGCCAGCAGAGGACAGGAAAATCAGCCCCAGCATTTT.

V is TRBV4-1 and J is TRBJ2-1; D remains unclear. The CDR3 runs to 14 residues. CDR1 is MGHRA, CDR2 YSYEKL, per germline. V lost 1 base and J lost 7, with 11 bases in between. CDR3 sequence (DNA): TGCGCCAGCAGCCAAGGACTCCTTGGGAATGAGCAGTTCTTC. Its protein product is CASSQGLLGNEQFF.